The next 9 T cell receptor beta chains were all read from a single sample in a study of monozygotic twins with cystic fibrosis. Assay used: immunoSEQ multiplex PCR; TCRdb lists only in-frame clones, some missing. Of over 15,000 clones listed, around 97% are singletons. Material for sequencing was blood. The receptors stem from a woman aged 25 to 39 with cystic fibrosis.

The chain combines TRBV9 with TRBJ2-7, with a possible D match to TRBD2 (6 bases). The length of the CDR3 is 13 residues. CDR1 and CDR2 from the germline V gene are SGDLS and YYNGEE. Between the trimmed V and J ends, which lost 3 bases and 5 bases, there was a span of 12 bases. Here the CDR3 DNA reads TGTGCCAGCAGCGCCCCTACGGGGGACGAGCAGTACTTC. It codes for CASSAPTGDEQYF.

V and J are TRBV29-1 and TRBJ2-1; 14 nucleotides align to TRBD2. This CDR3 comprises 20 residues. Germline loops: CDR1 SQVTM, CDR2 ANQGSEA. The V and J ends lost 6 bases and 1 base, in that order; junction bases with no gene match: 17. CDR3 amino acids: CSVMTRGLAGAVFSYNEQFF. The CDR3 nucleotides are TGCAGCGTCATGACCAGGGGACTAGCGGGGGCCGTTTTTTCCTACAATGAGCAGTTCTTC.

V gene TRBV10-3 combines with J gene TRBJ1-1, with TRBD1 matching 7 bases. Germline CDR1 is ENHRY and CDR2 is SYGVKD. V lost 7 bases to trimming and J lost 1 base; unmatched junction nucleotides: 3. The CDR3 runs 13 residues. Here the CDR3 DNA reads TGTGCCATCACTGGGACAGAGAACACTGAAGCTTTCTTT. Translated: CAITGTENTEAFF.

V usage is TRBV18 and J usage is TRBJ1-4; D is undetermined. V gave up 6 bases and J gave up 5 bases, with 10 bases separating them. The germline gives CDR1 KGHSH, CDR2 LQKENI. The CDR3 spans 13 residues. The CDR3 region has the DNA TGTGCCAGCTCTTATTTGGAGAATGAAAAACTGTTTTTT. It encodes CASSYLENEKLFF.

This clone was seen just once. V is TRBV6-9 and J is TRBJ1-1; D not certain. The length of the CDR3 is 13 residues. V was pared by 7 bases and J by 6 bases, with 15 bases between. The germline V gene has CDR1 MNHGY and CDR2 SVAAGI. The CDR3 reads CASKTPRMPEAFF. As DNA, the CDR3 is TGTGCCAGCAAGACCCCGCGGATGCCTGAAGCTTTCTTT.

J is TRBJ2-1 and V is TRBV4-1; 7 bases agree with TRBD2. The germline gives CDR1 MGHRA, CDR2 YSYEKL. The CDR3 runs to 15 residues. Trimming removed 4 bases from V and 8 bases from J; junction bases left unmatched: 11. CDR3 region: CASSLSGGKGDEQFF. CDR3 DNA: TGCGCCAGCAGCCTATCCGGGGGGAAAGGGGATGAGCAGTTCTTC.

This chain connects TRBV5-1 to TRBJ1-4, with D unclear. Germline V gives CDR1 SGHRS, CDR2 YFSETQ. V gave up 0 bases and J gave up 5 bases, with 11 bases separating them. The CDR3 has 15 amino acids. CDR3 amino acids: CASSLAASLNEKLFF. The CDR3 DNA is TGCGCCAGCAGCTTGGCCGCATCATTGAATGAAAAACTGTTTTTT.

V is TRBV4-1 and J is TRBJ2-7; a weak D match, TRBD1 (6 bases). Germline V lookup: CDR1 MGHRA, CDR2 YSYEKL. The germline V and J ends were trimmed by 3 bases and 4 bases, with 25 bases remaining between them. This CDR3 is built from 18 residues. Here the CDR3 DNA reads TGCGCCAGCAGCCAGGGGGCCCCTGGGACATTAGGGGGATACGAGCAGTACTTC. Translated: CASSQGAPGTLGGYEQYF.

This clone has only one observation. The V call is TRBV25-1, the J call TRBJ2-7; no definite D call. This CDR3 is built from 15 residues. CDR1 is MGHDK and CDR2 is SYGVNS in the germline V gene. Deletions cut 3 bases from V and 2 bases from J, with 14 bases between. CDR3 loop: CASSDVIRAPYEQYF. CDR3 nucleotide sequence: TGTGCCAGCAGTGACGTAATCCGTGCCCCCTACGAGCAGTACTTC.